The 28 T cell receptor beta chains below were found in one sample sequenced in a study of molecular identifiers for immune sequencing clone quantification (dated by TCRdb to the late 2010s). To prepare the library, PCR was applied. Sequencing relied on an Illumina HiSeq 4000. TCRdb reran the public reads through fastp at Q25 and MiXCR, keeping productive beta chains. Here each entry gathers all rows of one CDR3 protein and keeps the most common genes and DNA. The sample table contains some 66,000 distinct CDR3 sequences; only one count was recorded for roughly a fifth of them. Jointly, the top ten make up 1.4% of the sample. The source material was naive CD8+ T cells from blood, with Jurkat cell RNA spiked in. Per the publication, the cell subset or site label means: FACS-sorted CD8+CD4-CCR7+CD45RA+ naive T cells. These receptors were collected from a human donor in good health. Some libraries in this study had Jurkat cell RNA spiked in.

This clonotype was observed at least ten times. The chain links TRBV6-1 to TRBJ1-2; D is possibly TRBD1 (6 bases). The V gene lost 7 bases and the J gene lost 6 bases, with 18 bases spanning the gap. This CDR3 contains 14 residues. Germline CDR1 reads MNHNS; CDR2 reads SASEGT. The CDR3 spells CASMSTGSFDGYTF. The CDR3 nucleotides read TGTGCCAGCATGTCGACAGGTAGTTTTGATGGCTACACCTTC.

The chain recombines TRBV27 with TRBJ2-7; 10 bases map to TRBD2. Germline V gives CDR1 MNHEY, CDR2 SMNVEV (reference sequence). Trimming at V came to 2 bases and at J to 4 bases, leaving 8 bases not matched to a gene. The CDR3 has 16 amino acids. CDR3 DNA: TGTGCCAGCAGTTTAGTAGGGGCTAGCGGGAGTTACGAGCAGTACTTC. Protein sequence: CASSLVGASGSYEQYF.

At least ten counts were recorded for this clonotype. The chain employs TRBV29-1 and TRBJ2-3; either TRBD1 or TRBD2 may supply D (5 bases each). V lost 7 bases and J lost 4, with 21 bases in between. The germline gives CDR1 SQVTM, CDR2 ANQGSEA. The CDR3 has 15 amino acids. CDR3 bases: TGCAGCGCCACCGAGCTTCCGGGGCCATCAGATACGCAGTATTTT. It specifies CSATELPGPSDTQYF.

This clonotype was seen repeatedly, ten times or more. The chain links TRBV7-2 to TRBJ2-7, with 7 bases that match TRBD2. The germline CDR1 and CDR2 sequences are SGHTA and FQGNSA. This CDR3 is 15 amino acids long. V shed 5 bases and J 4 bases; nucleotides not matched to a gene: 11. The CDR3 sequence: CASSPTGGSGYEQYF. The CDR3, as DNA: TGTGCCAGCAGCCCTACGGGGGGTAGCGGTTACGAGCAGTACTTC.

This clonotype was observed at least ten times. The chain is built from TRBV29-1 and TRBJ2-2, with TRBD1 matching over 9 bases. This CDR3 spans 14 amino acids. Germline loops: CDR1 SQVTM, CDR2 ANQGSEA. Germline trimming cut 4 bases from V and 6 bases from J; bases unmatched to any gene: 6. This chain's CDR3 is CSVVDRGSAGELFF. CDR3 in DNA: TGCAGCGTTGTGGACAGGGGTAGCGCCGGGGAGCTGTTTTTT.

This clonotype was detected many times. This chain joins TRBV5-5 and TRBJ2-3, with 7 nucleotides matching TRBD2. J was trimmed by 2 bases and V by 2 bases; bases with no gene match: 8. Per the germline V gene, CDR1 is SGHKS and CDR2 is YYEKEE (reference sequence). The CDR3 is 16 residues long. CDR3 nucleotide sequence: TGTGCCAGCAGCTTTGAAGGGAGGGCCCCCACAGATACGCAGTATTTT. This translates into CASSFEGRAPTDTQYF.

This clonotype was seen repeatedly, ten times or more. This rearrangement joins TRBV12-3 or TRBV12-4 to TRBJ2-2, with D tentatively TRBD2 (6 bases). This CDR3 has 18 amino acids. Trimming cost V 6 bases and J 5 bases, with 25 bases left between them. The CDR3 region has the DNA TGTGCCAGCAGCTTTTCCCCAAGGCTAGCGATCAGTACCGGGGAGCTGTTTTTT. Translated: CASSFSPRLAISTGELFF.

This clonotype was observed at least ten times. The rearrangement links TRBV18 to TRBJ2-3; D gene unclear. Per the germline V gene, CDR1 is KGHSH and CDR2 is LQKENI. The CDR3 sequence is 14 residues long. The V end was cut by 2 bases, the J end by 1 base, with 7 bases between. The CDR3 nucleotides read TGTGCCAGCTCACCAGAAGAGGGCACAGATACGCAGTATTTT. Translation: CASSPEEGTDTQYF.

The table lists this clonotype with many counts. As DNA, the CDR3 is TGTGCCAGCAGTTTGACAGGGAACGAGCAGTACTTC. Translating gives CASSLTGNEQYF. The gene calls are TRBV27 and TRBJ2-7; 7 bases fit TRBD1. Germline V gives CDR1 MNHEY, CDR2 SMNVEV (reference sequence). The CDR3 runs 12 residues. With 3 bases clipped from V and 5 bases from J, the junction kept 1 base outside the gene matches.

This clonotype appeared a few times. J is TRBJ2-1 and V is TRBV27, with 10 bases matching TRBD2. V was clipped by 6 bases and J by 8 bases; unmatched bases: 13. The CDR3 has 16 residues. Germline V CDR1 and CDR2: MNHEY, SMNVEV (reference sequence). The CDR3 DNA is TGTGCCAGCAGCAACCTAGCGGGAGAGGGGATCGATGAGCAGTTCTTC. This encodes CASSNLAGEGIDEQFF.

In its sample, this clonotype was seen many times. The J gene is TRBJ1-1, the V gene TRBV27, with D unclear. The CDR3 extends over 14 amino acids. Between the trimmed V and J ends, which lost 5 bases and 0 bases, there was a span of 10 bases. Per germline, CDR1 MNHEY and CDR2 SMNVEV (reference sequence). The CDR3 region has the DNA TGTGCCAGCAGTCGGACGGGGTTGAACACTGAAGCTTTCTTT. It specifies CASSRTGLNTEAFF.

This clonotype has a handful of counts. This chain links TRBV12-3 or TRBV12-4 with TRBJ2-3; tentatively, D is TRBD1 or TRBD2 (7 bases each). The CDR3 runs 18 residues. V shed 4 bases and J shed 4 bases, with 24 bases lying between them. This chain's CDR3 is CASSWDRGGGDHADTQYF. The CDR3 nucleotides are TGTGCCAGCAGTTGGGACAGAGGTGGGGGGGACCACGCAGATACGCAGTATTTT.

This clonotype was detected ten times or more. This sequence joins TRBV7-9 and TRBJ2-5; D ambiguous. Trimming stripped 3 bases from V and 5 bases from J, with 19 bases between. CDR1 is SEHNR and CDR2 is FQNEAQ in the germline V gene (reference sequence). The length of the CDR3 is 16 residues. In nucleotides, the CDR3 is TGTGCCAGCAGCTTGCCGCGGTGGACCGCATCGGAGACCCAGTACTTC. This codes for CASSLPRWTASETQYF.

This clonotype has at least ten counts. The rearrangement uses TRBV15 and TRBJ1-5; D remains unclear. V dropped 6 bases and J dropped 0 bases, with 9 bases sitting between them. The V gene's germline CDR1 is LNHNV and CDR2 YYDKDF (reference sequence). There are 14 residues in the CDR3. The CDR3 DNA reads as TGTGCCACCAGGGGCGTAAATAGCAATCAGCCCCAGCATTTT. Translating gives CATRGVNSNQPQHF. Looking up the rest from reference TRBV15 and TRBJ1-5 gives the full variable domain: DAMVIQNPRYQVTQFGKPVTLSCSQTLNHNVMYWYQQKSSQAPKLLFHYYDKDFNNEADTPDNFQSRRPNTSFCFLDIRSPGLGDTAMYLCATRGVNSNQPQHFGDGTRLSIL.

This chain connects TRBV29-1 to TRBJ2-1, with D maybe TRBD2 (5 bases). The V gene's germline CDR1 is SQVTM and CDR2 ANQGSEA. This CDR3 is 15 amino acids long. With 4 bases removed from V and 2 bases from J, the gap between germline ends came to 15 bases. The CDR3 sequence: CSVVLAQVPYNEQFF. Here the CDR3 DNA reads TGCAGCGTTGTTTTAGCGCAGGTCCCCTACAATGAGCAGTTCTTC.

For this clonotype: With a much larger clone just one base away, this may be a read error. The CDR3 region has the DNA TGTGCCGGCAGTTCTTTAGCGGGAGAGGACGAGCAGTACTTC. This sequence encodes CAGSSLAGEDEQYF. This rearrangement joins TRBV6-2 or TRBV6-3 to TRBJ2-7; TRBD2 matches at 9 bases. The CDR3 length is 14 residues. The germline V gene has CDR1 MNHEY and CDR2 SVGEGT.

This clonotype occurred many times. For the CDR3, the DNA is TGTGCCAGCAGTGAACAGGTGGGACAGGGCTTTCGTCTCACCGGGGAGCTGTTTTTT. The encoded protein is CASSEQVGQGFRLTGELFF. The V gene is TRBV6-1, the J gene TRBJ2-2; TRBD1 matches 9 bases. The CDR3 runs 19 residues. J lost 4 bases, V lost 2 bases, and 14 bases had no gene match. Germline V lookup: CDR1 MNHNS, CDR2 SASEGT.

This clonotype showed up many times. The rearrangement joins TRBV24-1 to TRBJ2-5; a possible D gene is TRBD1 (5 bases). V dropped 9 bases and J dropped 0 bases, with 10 bases sitting between them. The V gene's germline CDR1 is KGHDR and CDR2 SFDVKD. The CDR3 extends over 13 amino acids. The CDR3 DNA sequence: TGTGCCACCCAAGACAGATACCAAGAGACCCAGTACTTC. It translates to CATQDRYQETQYF.

This clonotype has at least ten counts. The DNA for the CDR3 is TGCGCCAGCAGCCAAGATTCCTACACCACCTACGAGCAGTACTTC. As protein: CASSQDSYTTYEQYF. The V and J genes are TRBV4-1 and TRBJ2-7; D is uncertain. The CDR3 is 15 residues long. Germline-derived CDR1 and CDR2 are MGHRA and YSYEKL. V lost 0 bases to trimming and J lost 2 bases, with 11 bases between them.

In this sample, this clonotype turned up many times. The chain links TRBV4-3 to TRBJ2-7; no clear D gene. This CDR3 contains 13 residues. V was cut by 0 bases and J by 7 bases, with 10 bases left in between. CDR1 is LGHNA, CDR2 YSLEER, per germline. CDR3 DNA sequence: TGCGCCAGCAGCCAAGATCGAGGCTTGGAGCAGTACTTC. Protein product: CASSQDRGLEQYF.

This clonotype has more than one count but fewer than ten. The V and J genes are TRBV12-3 or TRBV12-4 and TRBJ2-7; TRBD2 is a possible D gene (6 bases). The CDR3 loop spans 14 amino acids. V was shortened by 2 bases and J by 5 bases, with 13 bases between the two germline ends. The CDR3 here is CASSLFSGSDEQYF. CDR3 DNA: TGTGCCAGCAGTTTATTTTCCGGGAGCGACGAGCAGTACTTC.

This clonotype was seen repeatedly, ten times or more. The rearrangement links TRBV3-1 to TRBJ2-1, with a possible D match to TRBD1 (5 bases). This CDR3 is built from 16 residues. V shed 0 bases and J shed 1 base, with 10 bases lying between them. The germline V gene encodes CDR1 LGHDT and CDR2 YNNKEL (reference sequence). The CDR3 sequence is CASSQEQVLSYNEQFF. Here the CDR3 DNA reads TGTGCCAGCAGCCAAGAACAGGTCCTTTCCTACAATGAGCAGTTCTTC.

This clonotype was seen repeatedly, ten times or more. This chain uses TRBV5-4 with TRBJ2-3, with D possibly TRBD1 on 6 matching bases. Per the germline V gene, CDR1 is SGHNT and CDR2 is YYREEE (reference sequence). This CDR3 is built from 13 residues. V lost 2 bases to trimming and J lost 6 bases, with 10 bases between them. The CDR3 DNA reads as TGTGCCAGCAGCTTTGCAGGGGCCGATACGCAGTATTTT. It yields the protein CASSFAGADTQYF.

In its sample, this clonotype was seen a few times. A read error may account for a junction end that differs from germline. The rearrangement links TRBV11-2 to TRBJ2-7; TRBD2 aligns across 13 bases. This CDR3 is 16 amino acids long. Germline V gene data show CDR1 as SGHAT and CDR2 as FQNNGV. The chain's CDR3 is CASSPGTSGISYGQYF. DNA of the CDR3: TGTGCCAGCAGCCCAGGGACTAGCGGGATCTCCTACGGGCAGTACTTC.

This clonotype has at least ten counts. The chain uses TRBV20-1 and TRBJ2-7; 7 nucleotides align to TRBD2. Germline CDR1 is DFQATT and CDR2 is SNEGSKA (reference sequence). J lost 4 bases, V lost 1 base, and 4 bases had no gene match. CDR3 length: 13 amino acids. DNA of the CDR3: TGCAGTGCTAGAGCGCAGGGAGGGTACGAGCAGTACTTC. Amino acid sequence: CSARAQGGYEQYF.

This clonotype appeared many times. The chain has TRBV27 and TRBJ2-7; 7 bases agree with TRBD1. From germline, CDR1 is MNHEY and CDR2 SMNVEV (reference sequence). V was clipped by 2 bases and J by 4 bases; unmatched bases: 2. CDR3 length: 13 residues. The CDR3 DNA reads TGTGCCAGCAGTTTAGGGACAGCGTACGAGCAGTACTTC. Amino acid sequence: CASSLGTAYEQYF.

This clonotype has ten or more counts. The chain joins TRBV10-3 to TRBJ1-5, with 7 bases that match TRBD1. Trimming removed 5 bases from V and 11 bases from J; junction bases left unmatched: 9. The CDR3 is 13 amino acids. The germline V gene encodes CDR1 ENHRY and CDR2 SYGVKD. The CDR3 region is CAISQNTGAAQHF. In DNA, the CDR3 is TGTGCCATCAGTCAAAATACAGGGGCGGCCCAGCATTTT.

V and J are TRBV7-8 and TRBJ1-5, with 9 bases fitting TRBD1. Trimming cost V 7 bases and J 5 bases; bases outside gene matches: 9. Looked up from germline, CDR1 is SGHVS and CDR2 is FQNEAQ. The CDR3 is 15 residues long. The CDR3, as DNA: TGTGCCAGCAACCCCCAGGACAGGGGTTATCAGCCCCAGCATTTT. Its translation is CASNPQDRGYQPQHF.